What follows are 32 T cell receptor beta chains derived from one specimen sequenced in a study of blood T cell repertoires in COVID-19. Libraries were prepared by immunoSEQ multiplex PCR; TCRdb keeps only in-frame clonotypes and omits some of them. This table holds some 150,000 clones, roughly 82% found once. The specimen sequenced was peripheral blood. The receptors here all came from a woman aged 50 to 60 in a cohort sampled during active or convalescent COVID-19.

The CDR3 coding sequence is TGTGCCAGCTCACCAGGACAGGGTTCGGGTGGAAATTCACCCCTCCACTTT. Amino acids: CASSPGQGSGGNSPLHF. This chain joins TRBV18 and TRBJ1-6, with TRBD1 identical over 8 bases. Unmatched junction bases numbered 10, after V lost 2 bases and J lost 7 bases. Looked up from germline, CDR1 is KGHSH and CDR2 is LQKENI. The CDR3 sequence is 17 residues long.

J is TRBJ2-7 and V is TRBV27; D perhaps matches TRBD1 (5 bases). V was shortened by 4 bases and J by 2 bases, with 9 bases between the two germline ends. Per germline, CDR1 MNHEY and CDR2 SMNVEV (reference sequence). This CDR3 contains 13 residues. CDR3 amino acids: CASSYAGTYEQYF. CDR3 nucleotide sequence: TGTGCCAGCAGTTATGCAGGGACCTACGAGCAGTACTTC.

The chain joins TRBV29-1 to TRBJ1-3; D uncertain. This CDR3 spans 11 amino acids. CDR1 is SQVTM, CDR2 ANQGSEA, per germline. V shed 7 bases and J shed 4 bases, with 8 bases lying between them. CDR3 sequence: CSAEEGNTIYF. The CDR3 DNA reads TGCAGCGCCGAGGAAGGAAACACCATATATTTT.

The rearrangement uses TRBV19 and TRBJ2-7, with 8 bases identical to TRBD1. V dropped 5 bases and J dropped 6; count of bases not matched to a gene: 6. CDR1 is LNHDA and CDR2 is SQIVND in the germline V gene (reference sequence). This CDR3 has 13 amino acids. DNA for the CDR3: TGTGCCAGTAGTTCGCAGGGGGCGATCGAGCAGTACTTC. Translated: CASSSQGAIEQYF. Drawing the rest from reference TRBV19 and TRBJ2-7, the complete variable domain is DGGITQSPKYLFRKEGQNVTLSCEQNLNHDAMYWYRQDPGQGLRLIYYSQIVNDFQKGDIAEGYSVSREKKESFPLTVTSAQKNPTAFYLCASSSQGAIEQYFGPGTRLTVT.

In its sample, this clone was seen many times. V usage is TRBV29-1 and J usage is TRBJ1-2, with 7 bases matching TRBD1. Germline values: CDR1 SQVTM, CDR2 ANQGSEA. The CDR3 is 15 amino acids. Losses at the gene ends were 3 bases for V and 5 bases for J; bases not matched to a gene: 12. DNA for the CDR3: TGCAGCGTTGAGACCCGGGACAGCGAGCTTTATGGCTACACCTTC. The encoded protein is CSVETRDSELYGYTF.

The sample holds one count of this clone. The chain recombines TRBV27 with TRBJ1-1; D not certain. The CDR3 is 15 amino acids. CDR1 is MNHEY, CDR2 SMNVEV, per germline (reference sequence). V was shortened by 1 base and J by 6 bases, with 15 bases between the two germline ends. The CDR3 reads CASSLFSYRGAEAFF. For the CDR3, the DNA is TGTGCCAGCAGTTTATTTTCCTACCGGGGAGCTGAAGCTTTCTTT.

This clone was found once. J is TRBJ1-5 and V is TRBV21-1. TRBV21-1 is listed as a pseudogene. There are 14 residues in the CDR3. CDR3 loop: CASSKAAARQPQHF. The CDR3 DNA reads TGTGCCAGCAGCAAAGCAGCGGCGCGTCAGCCCCAGCATTTT.

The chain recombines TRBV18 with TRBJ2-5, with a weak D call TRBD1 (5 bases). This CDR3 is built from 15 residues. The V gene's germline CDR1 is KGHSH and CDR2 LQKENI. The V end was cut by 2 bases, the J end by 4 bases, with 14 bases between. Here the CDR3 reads CASSPRGPPVETQYF. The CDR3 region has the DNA TGTGCCAGCTCACCAAGGGGCCCACCGGTAGAGACCCAGTACTTC.

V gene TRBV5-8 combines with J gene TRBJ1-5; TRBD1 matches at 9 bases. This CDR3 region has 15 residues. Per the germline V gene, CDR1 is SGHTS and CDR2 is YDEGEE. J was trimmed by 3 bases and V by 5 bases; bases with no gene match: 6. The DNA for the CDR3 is TGTGCCAGCAGGCGGACAGGGGACGTCAATCAGCCCCAGCATTTT. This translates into CASRRTGDVNQPQHF.

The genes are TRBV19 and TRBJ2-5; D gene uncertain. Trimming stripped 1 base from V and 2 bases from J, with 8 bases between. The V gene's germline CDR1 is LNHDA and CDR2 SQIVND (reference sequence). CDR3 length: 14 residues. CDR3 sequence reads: CASSIGGSQETQYF. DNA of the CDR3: TGTGCCAGTAGTATAGGTGGCTCACAAGAGACCCAGTACTTC.

CDR3 DNA: TGCAGCGTTGGAAAGCGGGGGGGCGCAGTCTACGAGCAGTACTTC. Translated, it gives CSVGKRGGAVYEQYF. The rearrangement joins TRBV29-1 to TRBJ2-7; 10 nucleotides line up with TRBD2. The CDR3 sequence is 15 residues long. V gave up 4 bases and J gave up 3 bases; unmatched junction bases: 9. The germline CDR1 and CDR2 sequences are SQVTM and ANQGSEA.

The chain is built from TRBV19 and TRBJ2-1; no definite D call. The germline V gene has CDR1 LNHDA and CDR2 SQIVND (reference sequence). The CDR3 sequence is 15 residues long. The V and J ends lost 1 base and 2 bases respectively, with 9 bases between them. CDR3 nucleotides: TGTGCCAGTAGTATAGGAGGAGTTACCTACAATGAGCAGTTCTTC. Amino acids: CASSIGGVTYNEQFF.

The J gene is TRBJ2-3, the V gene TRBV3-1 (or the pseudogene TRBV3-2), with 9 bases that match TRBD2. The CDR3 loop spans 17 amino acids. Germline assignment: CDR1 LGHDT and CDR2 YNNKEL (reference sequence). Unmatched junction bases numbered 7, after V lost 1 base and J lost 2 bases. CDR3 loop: CASSQAHSGGTTDTQYF. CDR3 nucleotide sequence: TGTGCCAGCAGCCAAGCCCACAGCGGGGGGACCACAGATACGCAGTATTTT.

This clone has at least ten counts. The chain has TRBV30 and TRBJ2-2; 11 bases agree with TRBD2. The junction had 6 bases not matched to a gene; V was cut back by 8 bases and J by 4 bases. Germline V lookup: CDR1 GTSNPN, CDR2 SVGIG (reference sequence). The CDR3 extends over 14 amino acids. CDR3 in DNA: TGTGCCGGACAGGGACTAGCGGTCACCGGGGAGCTGTTTTTT. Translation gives CAGQGLAVTGELFF.

The CDR3 spells CASSAGLAGGREQYF. In DNA form, the CDR3 reads TGTGCCAGCAGTGCAGGACTAGCGGGGGGGCGCGAGCAGTACTTC. The chain uses TRBV2 and TRBJ2-7, with 15 bases lining up with TRBD2. J was trimmed by 6 bases and V by 4 bases; bases with no gene match: 4. Per the germline V gene, CDR1 is SNHLY and CDR2 is FYNNEI. The CDR3 is made up of 15 amino acids.

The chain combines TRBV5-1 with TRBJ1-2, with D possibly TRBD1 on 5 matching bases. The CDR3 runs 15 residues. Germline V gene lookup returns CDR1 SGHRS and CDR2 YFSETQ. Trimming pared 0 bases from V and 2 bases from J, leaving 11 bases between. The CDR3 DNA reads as TGCGCCAGCAGCTTGGCTCCCTCAGGGAACTATGGCTACACCTTC. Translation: CASSLAPSGNYGYTF.

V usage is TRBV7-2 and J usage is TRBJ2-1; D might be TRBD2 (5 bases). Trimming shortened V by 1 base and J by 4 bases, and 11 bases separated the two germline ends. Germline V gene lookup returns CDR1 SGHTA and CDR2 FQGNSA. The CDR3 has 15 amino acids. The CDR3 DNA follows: TGTGCCAGCAGCTTAGTGGGTAGAGGGTACAATGAGCAGTTCTTC. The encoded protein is CASSLVGRGYNEQFF. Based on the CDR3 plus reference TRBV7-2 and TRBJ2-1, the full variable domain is GAGVSQSPSNKVTEKGKDVELRCDPISGHTALYWYRQSLGQGLEFLIYFQGNSAPDKSGLPSDRFSAERTGGSVSTLTIQRTQQEDSAVYLCASSLVGRGYNEQFFGPGTRLTVL.

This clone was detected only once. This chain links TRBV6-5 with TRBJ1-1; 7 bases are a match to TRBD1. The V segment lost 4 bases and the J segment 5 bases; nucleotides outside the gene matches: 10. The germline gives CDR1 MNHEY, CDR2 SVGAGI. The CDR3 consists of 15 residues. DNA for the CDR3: TGTGCCAGCAGTTGGGCAGGGGGTGAGAAAACTGAAGCTTTCTTT. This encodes CASSWAGGEKTEAFF.

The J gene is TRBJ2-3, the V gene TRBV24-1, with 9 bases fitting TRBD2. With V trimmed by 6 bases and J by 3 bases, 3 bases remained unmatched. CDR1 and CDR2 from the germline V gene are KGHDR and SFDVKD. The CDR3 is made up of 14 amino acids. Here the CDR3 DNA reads TGTGCCACCAGTTCTAGCGGGGTGACAGATACGCAGTATTTT. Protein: CATSSSGVTDTQYF.

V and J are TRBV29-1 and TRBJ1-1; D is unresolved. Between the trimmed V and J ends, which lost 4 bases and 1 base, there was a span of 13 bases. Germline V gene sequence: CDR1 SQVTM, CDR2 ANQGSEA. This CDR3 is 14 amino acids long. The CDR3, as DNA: TGCAGCGTTGCTGAGGCATCGACGAACACTGAAGCTTTCTTT. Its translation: CSVAEASTNTEAFF.

CDR3: CAISESGGQGEKNYGYTF. The CDR3 region has the DNA TGTGCCATCAGTGAGTCCGGAGGGCAGGGGGAGAAAAACTATGGCTACACCTTC. J is TRBJ1-2 and V is TRBV10-3; TRBD1 matches 7 bases. This CDR3 is 18 amino acids long. Germline V CDR1 and CDR2: ENHRY, SYGVKD. V was clipped by 0 bases and J by 2 bases; unmatched bases: 12.

The CDR3 loop is CASARTGGSDTQYF. The DNA for the CDR3 is TGTGCCAGCGCCAGGACAGGGGGATCAGATACGCAGTATTTT. The rearrangement uses TRBV3-1 (or the pseudogene TRBV3-2) and TRBJ2-3, with 10 bases matching TRBD1. The germline V gene encodes CDR1 LGHDT and CDR2 YNNKEL (reference sequence). V trimming: 8 bases; J trimming: 4 bases; junction bases outside the gene matches: 6. There are 14 residues in the CDR3.

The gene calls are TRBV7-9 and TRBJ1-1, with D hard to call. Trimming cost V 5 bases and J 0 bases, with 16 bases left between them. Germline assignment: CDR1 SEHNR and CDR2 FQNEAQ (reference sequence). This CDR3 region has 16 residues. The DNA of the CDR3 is TGTGCCAGCAGCCTGATCGCCAGGCGAATGAACACTGAAGCTTTCTTT. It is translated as CASSLIARRMNTEAFF.

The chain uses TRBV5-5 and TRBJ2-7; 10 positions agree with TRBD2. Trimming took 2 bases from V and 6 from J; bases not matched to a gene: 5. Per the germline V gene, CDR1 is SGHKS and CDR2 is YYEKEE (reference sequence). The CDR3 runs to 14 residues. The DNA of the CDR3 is TGTGCCAGCAGCTTCAGCGGGGGGGCATCCGAGCAGTACTTC. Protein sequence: CASSFSGGASEQYF. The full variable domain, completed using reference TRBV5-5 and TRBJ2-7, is DAGVTQSPTHLIKTRGQQVTLRCSPISGHKSVSWYQQVLGQGPQFIFQYYEKEERGRGNFPDRFSARQFPNYSSELNVNALLLGDSALYLCASSFSGGASEQYFGPGTRLTVT.

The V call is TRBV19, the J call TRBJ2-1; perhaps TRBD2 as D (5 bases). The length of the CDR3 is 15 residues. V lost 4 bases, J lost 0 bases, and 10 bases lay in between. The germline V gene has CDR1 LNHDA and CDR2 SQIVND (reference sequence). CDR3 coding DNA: TGTGCCAGTAGTAGGACTCGTAGCTCCTACAATGAGCAGTTCTTC. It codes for CASSRTRSSYNEQFF.

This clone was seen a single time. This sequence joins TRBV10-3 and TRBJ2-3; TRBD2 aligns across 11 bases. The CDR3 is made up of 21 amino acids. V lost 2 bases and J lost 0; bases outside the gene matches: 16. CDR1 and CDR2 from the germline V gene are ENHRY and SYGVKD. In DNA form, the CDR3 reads TGTGCCATCAGTGAGCCTTTACAGGGGGTCCTAGCGGGGGGCAGCACAGATACGCAGTATTTT. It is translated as CAISEPLQGVLAGGSTDTQYF.

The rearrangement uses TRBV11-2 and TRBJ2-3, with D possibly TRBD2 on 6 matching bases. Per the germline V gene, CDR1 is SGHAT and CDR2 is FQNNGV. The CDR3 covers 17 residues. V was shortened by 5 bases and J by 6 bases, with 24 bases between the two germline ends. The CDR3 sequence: CASSGRGGDLAGDTQYF. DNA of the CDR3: TGTGCCAGCAGCGGACGTGGAGGGGACCTGGCTGGGGATACGCAGTATTTT.

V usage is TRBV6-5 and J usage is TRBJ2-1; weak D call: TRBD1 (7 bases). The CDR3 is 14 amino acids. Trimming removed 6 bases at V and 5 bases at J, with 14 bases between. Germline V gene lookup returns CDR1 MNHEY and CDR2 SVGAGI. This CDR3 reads CASRTLRGDNEQFF. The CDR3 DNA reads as TGTGCCAGCAGGACGCTCAGGGGGGACAATGAGCAGTTCTTC.

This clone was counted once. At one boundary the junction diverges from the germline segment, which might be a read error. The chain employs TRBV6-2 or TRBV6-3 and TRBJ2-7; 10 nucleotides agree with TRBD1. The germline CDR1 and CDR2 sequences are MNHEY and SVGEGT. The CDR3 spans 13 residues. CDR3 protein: CASSYTNRDRGHF. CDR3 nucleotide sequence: TGTGCCAGCAGTTACACGAACCGGGACAGGGGACACTTC.

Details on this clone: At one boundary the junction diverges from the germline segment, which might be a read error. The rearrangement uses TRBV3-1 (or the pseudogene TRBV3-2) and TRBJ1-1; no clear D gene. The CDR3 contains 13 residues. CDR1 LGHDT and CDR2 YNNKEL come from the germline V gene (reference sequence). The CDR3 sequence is CASTDNREPLILF. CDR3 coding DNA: TGTGCCAGCACCGATAACCGGGAGCCATTGATACTCTTT.

The CDR3 nucleotides read TGCGCCAGCAGCCAAGTACGTGCGGGGACCCAGTACTTC. Encoded protein: CASSQVRAGTQYF. The V and J genes are TRBV4-1 and TRBJ2-5; tentative D call: TRBD2 (5 bases). V was shortened by 1 base and J by 7 bases, with 10 bases between the two germline ends. Germline V lookup: CDR1 MGHRA, CDR2 YSYEKL. This CDR3 spans 13 amino acids.

This CDR3 is CASSQYAGQGGYGYTF. The CDR3, as DNA: TGCGCCAGCAGCCAATACGCGGGACAGGGAGGCTATGGCTACACCTTC. The chain is built from TRBV4-3 and TRBJ1-2, with 9 nucleotides matching TRBD1. The CDR3 extends over 16 amino acids. J lost 4 bases, V lost 2 bases, and 8 bases had no gene match. Germline CDR1 and CDR2: LGHNA and YSLEER.